This T cell receptor beta chain was profiled in a study of response to subunit inactivated influenza vaccine. Regarding the study as a whole: Each seasonal flu vaccination may recruit only limited new T cells, authors suggested.

With respect to this clonotype: The antigen is not known.

TCRdb re-called the RT-PCR reads through MiXCR, storing one row per CDR3 protein. The sample comprises 500,000 or so distinct CDR3 sequences, about 15% of which are singletons, and over 2.5% rests with the top ten. The CDR3 has 17 residues. Trimming removed 0 bases from V and 2 bases from J, with 20 bases in between. Germline-derived CDR1 and CDR2 are DFQATT and SNEGSKA (reference sequence). This sequence was found in a man between 50 and 75 years old who received an inactivated influenza vaccine. J is TRBJ2-7 and V is TRBV20-1; no clear D gene. Source: CD4+ T cells sorted from PBMCs, taken around 25 months after vaccination. In DNA form, the CDR3 reads TGCAGTGCTAGAGATACCCATGGCATGGGCGGTCCCTACGAGCAGTACTTC. Translated, it gives CSARDTHGMGGPYEQYF.